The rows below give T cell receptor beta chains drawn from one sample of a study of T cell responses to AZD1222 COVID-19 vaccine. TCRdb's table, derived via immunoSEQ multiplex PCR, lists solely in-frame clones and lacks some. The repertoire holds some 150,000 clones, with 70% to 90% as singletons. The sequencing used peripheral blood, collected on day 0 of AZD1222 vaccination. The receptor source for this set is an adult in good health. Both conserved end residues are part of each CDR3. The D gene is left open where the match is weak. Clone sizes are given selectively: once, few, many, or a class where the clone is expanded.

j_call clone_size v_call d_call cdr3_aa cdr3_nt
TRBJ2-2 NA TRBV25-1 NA CASRGTGELFF TGTGCCAGCAGGGGGACCGGGGAGCTGTTTTTT
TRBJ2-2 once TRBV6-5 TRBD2 CASSYRRGRNTGELFF TGTGCCAGCAGTTACCGGCGGGGGAGAAACACCGGGGAGCTGTTTTTT
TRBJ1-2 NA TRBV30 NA CAWRDISPGGYTF TGTGCCTGGAGGGATATATCCCCAGGGGGCTACACCTTC
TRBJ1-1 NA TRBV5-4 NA CASSLTGRADTEAFF TGTGCCAGCAGCTTGACGGGTCGAGCAGACACTGAAGCTTTCTTT
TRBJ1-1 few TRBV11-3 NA CASSLGGGGTEAFF TGTGCCAGCAGCTTAGGGGGAGGCGGCACTGAAGCTTTCTTT
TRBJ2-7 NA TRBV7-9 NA CASSPPGTVTYEQYF TGTGCCAGCAGCCCCCCGGGGACCGTTACCTACGAGCAGTACTTC
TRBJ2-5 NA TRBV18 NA CASSPPQGGSQETQYF TGTGCCAGCTCACCACCTCAGGGCGGGTCGCAAGAGACCCAGTACTTC
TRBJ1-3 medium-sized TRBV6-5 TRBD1 CASSSSGTVSGNTIYF TGTGCCAGCAGTTCCTCCGGGACAGTCTCTGGAAACACCATATATTTT
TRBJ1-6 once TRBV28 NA CASSFEPYNSPLHF TGTGCCAGCAGTTTCGAGCCCTATAATTCACCCCTCCACTTT
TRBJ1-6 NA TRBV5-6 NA CASSAQSGWESPLHF TGTGCCAGCAGCGCCCAGTCGGGGTGGGAATCACCCCTCCACTTT
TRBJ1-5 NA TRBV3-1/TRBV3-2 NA CASSQSSSYSNQPQHF TGTGCCAGCAGCCAGTCGTCATCTTATAGCAATCAGCCCCAGCATTTT
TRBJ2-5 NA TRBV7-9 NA CASSPDPTWGETQYF TGTGCCAGCAGTCCTGACCCCACTTGGGGGGAGACCCAGTACTTC
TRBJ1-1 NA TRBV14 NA CASSQPMGAGATEAFF TGTGCCAGCAGCCAACCTATGGGGGCGGGGGCCACTGAAGCTTTCTTT
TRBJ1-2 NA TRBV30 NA CAWSGRFGYTF TGTGCCTGGAGTGGCCGGTTCGGCTACACCTTC
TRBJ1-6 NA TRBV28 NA CASSHGQLPSSYNSPLHF TGTGCCAGCAGTCATGGACAGCTACCAAGCTCCTATAATTCACCCCTCCACTTT
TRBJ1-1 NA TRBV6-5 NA CASSYFGTMNTEAFF TGTGCCAGCAGTTACTTCGGAACCATGAACACTGAAGCTTTCTTT
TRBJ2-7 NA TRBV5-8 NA CASTPWGPSYEQYF TGTGCCAGCACCCCGTGGGGGCCAAGTTACGAGCAGTACTTC
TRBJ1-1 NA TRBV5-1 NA CASSLGRTVNTEAFF TGCGCCAGCAGCCTCGGGCGGACAGTCAACACTGAAGCTTTCTTT
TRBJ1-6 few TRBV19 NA CASSPREGQLHF TGTGCCAGTAGTCCTCGAGAGGGCCAACTCCACTTT
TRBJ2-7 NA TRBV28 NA CATASDNAYEQYF TGTGCCACTGCCTCGGACAACGCTTACGAGCAGTACTTC
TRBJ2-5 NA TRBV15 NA CATSRDEGETQYF TGTGCCACCAGCAGAGACGAGGGCGAGACCCAGTACTTC
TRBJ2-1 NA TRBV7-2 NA CASKEGYAYNEQFF TGTGCCAGCAAGGAGGGATATGCCTACAATGAGCAGTTCTTC
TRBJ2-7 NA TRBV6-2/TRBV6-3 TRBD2 CASSRLAGAAYEQYF TGTGCCAGCAGTAGACTAGCGGGGGCCGCCTACGAGCAGTACTTC
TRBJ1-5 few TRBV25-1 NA CASSTTGLGQPQHF TGTGCCAGCAGTACCACAGGGCTCGGTCAGCCCCAGCATTTT
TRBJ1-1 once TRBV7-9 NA CASSFVISNTEAFF TGTGCCAGCAGCTTCGTTATTTCGAACACTGAAGCTTTCTTT
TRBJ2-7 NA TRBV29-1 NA CSALDSSYEQYF TGCAGCGCGTTAGATAGCTCCTACGAGCAGTACTTC
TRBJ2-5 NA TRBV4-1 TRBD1 CASSQVDRGETQYF TGCGCCAGCAGCCAAGTAGACAGGGGAGAGACCCAGTACTTC
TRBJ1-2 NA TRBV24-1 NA CATSFMSGGGYTF TGTGCCACCAGTTTTATGTCCGGAGGAGGCTACACCTTC
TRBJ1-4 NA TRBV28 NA CASRYRDGLFF TGTGCCAGCAGATACCGGGACGGGCTGTTTTTT
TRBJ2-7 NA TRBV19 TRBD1 CASTPRDREAEQYF TGTGCCAGTACCCCCCGGGACAGGGAGGCCGAGCAGTACTTC
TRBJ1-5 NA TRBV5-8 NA CASSLAEGTGNQPQHF TGTGCCAGCAGCTTGGCCGAGGGGACCGGCAATCAGCCCCAGCATTTT
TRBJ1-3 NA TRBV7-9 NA CASSLFGGVSGNTIYF TGTGCCAGCAGCTTGTTTGGGGGCGTATCTGGAAACACCATATATTTT
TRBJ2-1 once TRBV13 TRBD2 CASSLQRGGEQFF TGTGCCAGCAGCTTGCAGCGGGGGGGTGAGCAGTTCTTC
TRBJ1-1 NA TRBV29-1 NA CSFGRGGGTEAFF TGCAGCTTCGGACGGGGAGGGGGCACTGAAGCTTTCTTT
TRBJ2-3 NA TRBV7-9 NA CASSTARTGTDTQYF TGTGCCAGCAGCACCGCCCGGACGGGCACAGATACGCAGTATTTT
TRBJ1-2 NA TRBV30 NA CAWTGGYVYGYTF TGTGCCTGGACGGGAGGTTACGTCTATGGCTACACCTTC
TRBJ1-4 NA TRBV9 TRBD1 CASSPRQGRSAEKLFF TGTGCCAGCAGCCCCAGACAGGGACGAAGCGCTGAAAAACTGTTTTTT
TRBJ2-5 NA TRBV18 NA CASSPTTGGETQYF TGTGCCAGCTCACCGACGACAGGAGGGGAGACCCAGTACTTC
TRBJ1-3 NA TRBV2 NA CASSDISGNTIYF TGTGCCAGCAGTGACATTTCTGGAAACACCATATATTTT
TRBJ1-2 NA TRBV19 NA CASATGLVDGYTF TGTGCCAGTGCCACAGGGTTGGTCGATGGCTACACCTTC
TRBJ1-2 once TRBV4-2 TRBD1 CASSQASGGVNYGYTF TGTGCCAGCAGCCAAGCTTCAGGGGGAGTAAACTATGGCTACACCTTC
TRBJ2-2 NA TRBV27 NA CASSFSYTGELFF TGTGCCAGCAGTTTCTCGTACACCGGGGAGCTGTTTTTT
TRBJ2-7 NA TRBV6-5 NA CASMERPSYEQYF TGTGCCAGCATGGAGCGCCCCTCCTACGAGCAGTACTTC
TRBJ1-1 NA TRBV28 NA CASSAGGAAPPEAFF TGTGCCAGCAGTGCGGGGGGGGCGGCGCCGCCCGAAGCTTTCTTT
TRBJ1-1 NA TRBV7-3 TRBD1 CASSLSGGNTEAFF TGTGCCAGCAGCTTATCAGGGGGCAACACTGAAGCTTTCTTT
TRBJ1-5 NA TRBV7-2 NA CASSLNGGSNQPQHF TGTGCCAGCAGCTTAAACGGAGGCAGCAATCAGCCCCAGCATTTT
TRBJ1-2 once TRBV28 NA CASSLLGATPYGYTF TGTGCCAGCAGTTTATTGGGGGCGACCCCCTATGGCTACACCTTC
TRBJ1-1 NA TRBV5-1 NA CASSSLPNTEAFF TGCGCCAGCAGCTCCCTACCGAACACTGAAGCTTTCTTT